This T cell receptor beta chain was captured in a study of T cells and Merkel cell carcinoma outcomes (dated by TCRdb to about 2020). Describing the broader study: In patients with Merkel cell carcinoma, researchers looked at whether the T-cell repertoire of the tumor, along with T-cell density, could predict clinical outcome. Study-wide findings and limitations: T-cell repertoire features combined with T-cell density were reported to predict clinical outcomes in Merkel cell carcinoma patients.

Samples came from patients with Merkel cell carcinoma. V ends up 2 bases short and J 2 bases short, with an unmatched junction base count of 0. From the cysteine through the phenylalanine, the CDR3 covers 14 amino acids. Only the CDR3 part of the read is kept: 42 bases, read in frame from the first base. CDR1 MNHEY and CDR2 SVGAGI were looked up in the germline V gene. Turning to this clone: Its antigen remains undetermined. Base quality data are lacking; no much larger clone is found one base away.

The method behind the library was the immunoSEQ multiplex PCR assay. TCRdb mirrors the immuneACCESS table, restricted to in-frame sequences. Some clones are absent from its copies; in checked studies, under half trace to an unresolved V gene, and the reason for the others is unknown. Within this sample are fewer than 20,000 clones, with around 86% of them counted one time only. The top ten hold approximately 8% of the sample. The rearrangement joined TRBV6-5 to TRBJ2-1, with 7 bases in between that match TRBD2. The sequence was obtained from a human donor with Merkel cell carcinoma. Sequenced input: tumor tissue from Merkel cell carcinoma. The CDR3 region: CASSYRGAYNEQFF. The nucleotide sequence is TGTGCCAGCAGTTACCGGGGGGCCTACAATGAGCAGTTCTTC.